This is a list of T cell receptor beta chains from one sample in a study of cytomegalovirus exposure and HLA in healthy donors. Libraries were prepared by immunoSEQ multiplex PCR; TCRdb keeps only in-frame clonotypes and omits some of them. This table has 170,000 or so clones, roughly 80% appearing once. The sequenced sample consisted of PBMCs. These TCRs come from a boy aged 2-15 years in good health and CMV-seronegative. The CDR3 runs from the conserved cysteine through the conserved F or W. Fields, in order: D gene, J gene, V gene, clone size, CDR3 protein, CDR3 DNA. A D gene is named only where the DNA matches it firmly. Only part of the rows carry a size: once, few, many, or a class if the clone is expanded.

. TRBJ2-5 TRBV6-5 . CASSNSGFGTQYF TGTGCCAGCAGTAACAGCGGGTTCGGGACCCAGTACTTC
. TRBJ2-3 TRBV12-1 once CASSFISSDSSPSTDTQYF TGTGCCAGCAGCTTTATTTCTTCCGACTCTTCCCCTAGCACAGATACGCAGTATTTT
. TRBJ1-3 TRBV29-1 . CSVAHSLTSGNTIYF TGCAGCGTCGCCCACTCACTAACCTCTGGAAACACCATATATTTT
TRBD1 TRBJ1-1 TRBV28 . CASSLFSGGAYTEAFF TGTGCCAGCAGTTTATTTTCAGGGGGCGCCTATACTGAAGCTTTCTTT
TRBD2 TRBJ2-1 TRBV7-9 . CASSLAPDELAGGEQFF TGTGCCAGCAGCTTAGCCCCCGACGAACTAGCGGGAGGTGAGCAGTTCTTC
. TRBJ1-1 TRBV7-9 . CASSPAGNTEAFF TGTGCCAGCAGTCCGGCAGGGAACACTGAAGCTTTCTTT
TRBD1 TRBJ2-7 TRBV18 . CASSPTGTLRYEQYF TGTGCCAGCTCCCCGACAGGGACGCTGCGCTACGAGCAGTACTTC
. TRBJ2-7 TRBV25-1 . CASSEDGGAQTYEQYF TGTGCCAGCAGTGAAGACGGCGGGGCCCAAACCTACGAGCAGTACTTC
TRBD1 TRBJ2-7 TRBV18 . CASSPGQTYEQYF TGTGCCAGCTCACCGGGACAGACCTACGAGCAGTACTTC
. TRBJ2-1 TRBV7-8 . CASSLGANEQFF TGTGCCAGCAGCTTAGGGGCTAATGAGCAGTTCTTC
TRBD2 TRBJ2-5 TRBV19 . CASSTRTSGSETQYF TGTGCCAGTAGTACCCGGACTAGCGGGAGCGAGACCCAGTACTTC
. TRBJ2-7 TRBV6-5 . CASSSSLASSYEQYF TGTGCCAGCAGTTCCTCTCTAGCCAGTTCCTACGAGCAGTACTTC
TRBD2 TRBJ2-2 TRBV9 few CASSVGITSGIGTGELFF TGTGCCAGCAGCGTAGGAATAACTAGCGGGATAGGAACCGGGGAGCTGTTTTTT
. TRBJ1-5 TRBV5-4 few CASSSIQPQHF TGTGCCAGCAGCTCCATTCAACCCCAGCATTTT
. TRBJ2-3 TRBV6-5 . CASSGWLTDTQYF TGTGCCAGTTCTGGCTGGCTCACAGATACGCAGTATTTT
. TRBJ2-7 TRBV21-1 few CASSTRLAGAHEQYF TGTGCCAGCAGCACTAGACTAGCGGGAGCCCACGAGCAGTACTTC
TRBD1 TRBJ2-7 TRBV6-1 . CASSEPNLTDRTGEQYF TGTGCCAGCAGTGAACCCAACTTAACGGACAGGACTGGGGAGCAGTACTTC
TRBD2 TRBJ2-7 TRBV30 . CACRASGVSYEQYF TGTGCCTGTCGGGCTAGCGGGGTATCCTACGAGCAGTACTTC
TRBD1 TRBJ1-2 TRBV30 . CAWGTGAGYTF TGTGCCTGGGGGACAGGGGCGGGCTACACCTTC
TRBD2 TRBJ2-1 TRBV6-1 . CASNPLAGVDEQFF TGTGCCAGCAATCCCCTAGCGGGAGTAGATGAGCAGTTCTTC
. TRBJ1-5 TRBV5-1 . CASSLGVGDRNQPQHF TGCGCCAGCAGCTTGGGGGTGGGCGATCGCAATCAGCCCCAGCATTTT
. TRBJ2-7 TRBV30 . CAWSVRLVGEQYF TGTGCCTGGAGTGTAAGGCTAGTGGGTGAGCAGTACTTC